These 4 T cell receptor beta chains came from one sample sequenced in a study of T cell changes during pregnancy in multiple sclerosis. Profiling relied on immunoSEQ multiplex PCR, and the TCRdb table lists in-frame clones only, not all of them. The sample consists of some 40,000 clones, roughly nine tenths of them appearing once. The sample was CD4+ T cells from peripheral blood mononuclear cells, taken in the first trimester of pregnancy. The receptors originated from a female donor with multiple sclerosis, enrolled in a pregnancy study.

V and J are TRBV5-4 and TRBJ2-3; 15 nucleotides agree with TRBD2. Germline CDR1 reads SGHNT; CDR2 reads YYREEE (reference sequence). The CDR3 contains 18 residues. Unmatched junction bases numbered 6, after V lost 0 bases and J lost 4 bases. The CDR3 bases are TGTGCCAGCAGCTTGGCAGGACTAGCGGGAGGGTTAGCAGATACGCAGTATTTT. This encodes CASSLAGLAGGLADTQYF.

Concerning this clone: The sample has other DNA sequences that encode this CDR3 too. The chain has TRBV18 and TRBJ2-7, with a weak D call TRBD1 (6 bases). V gave up 0 bases and J gave up 2 bases, with 8 bases separating them. The CDR3 spans 14 residues. Looked up from germline, CDR1 is KGHSH and CDR2 is LQKENI. CDR3 sequence (DNA): TGTGCCAGCTCACCACCGACAGGACCCTACGAGCAGTACTTC. Translating it yields CASSPPTGPYEQYF.

This rearrangement joins TRBV7-9 to TRBJ1-1, with D uncertain. CDR3 length: 13 residues. Per the germline V gene, CDR1 is SEHNR and CDR2 is FQNEAQ (reference sequence). Trimming stripped 1 base from V and 8 bases from J, with 11 bases between. This CDR3 is CASSLVEGSEAFF. DNA of the CDR3: TGTGCCAGCAGCTTAGTAGAGGGTTCCGAAGCTTTCTTT.

The chain is built from TRBV19 and TRBJ2-3; D is perhaps TRBD1 (5 bases). V was trimmed by 5 bases and J by 6 bases, leaving 18 bases between them. Germline CDR1 and CDR2: LNHDA and SQIVND (reference sequence). CDR3 length: 15 residues. Here the CDR3 DNA reads TGTGCCAGTAGTCGACCAGGGCGAGCTAGGGATACGCAGTATTTT. This encodes CASSRPGRARDTQYF. The complete variable domain, with remaining parts taken from reference TRBV19 and TRBJ2-3, reads DGGITQSPKYLFRKEGQNVTLSCEQNLNHDAMYWYRQDPGQGLRLIYYSQIVNDFQKGDIAEGYSVSREKKESFPLTVTSAQKNPTAFYLCASSRPGRARDTQYFGPGTRLTVL.